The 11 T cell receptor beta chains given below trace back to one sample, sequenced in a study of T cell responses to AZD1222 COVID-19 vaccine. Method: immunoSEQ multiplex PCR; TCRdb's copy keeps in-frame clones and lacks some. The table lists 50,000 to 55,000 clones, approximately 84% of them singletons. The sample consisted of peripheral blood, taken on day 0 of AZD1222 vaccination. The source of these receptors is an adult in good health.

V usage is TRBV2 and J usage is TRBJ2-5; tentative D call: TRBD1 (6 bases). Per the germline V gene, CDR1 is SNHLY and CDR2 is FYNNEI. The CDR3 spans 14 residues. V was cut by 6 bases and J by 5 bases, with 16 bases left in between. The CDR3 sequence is CASSGQPGRETQYF. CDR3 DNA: TGTGCCAGCAGCGGACAGCCGGGACGGGAGACCCAGTACTTC. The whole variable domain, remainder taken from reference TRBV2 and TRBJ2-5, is EPEVTQTPSHQVTQMGQEVILRCVPISNHLYFYWYRQILGQKVEFLVSFYNNEISEKSEIFDDQFSVERPDGSNFTLKIRSTKLEDSAMYFCASSGQPGRETQYFGPGTRLLVL.

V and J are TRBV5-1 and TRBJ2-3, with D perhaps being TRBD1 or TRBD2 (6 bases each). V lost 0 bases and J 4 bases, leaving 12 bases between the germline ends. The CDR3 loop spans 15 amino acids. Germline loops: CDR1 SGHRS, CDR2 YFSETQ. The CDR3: CASSLASGAADTQYF. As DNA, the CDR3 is TGCGCCAGCAGCTTGGCGTCGGGGGCCGCAGATACGCAGTATTTT.

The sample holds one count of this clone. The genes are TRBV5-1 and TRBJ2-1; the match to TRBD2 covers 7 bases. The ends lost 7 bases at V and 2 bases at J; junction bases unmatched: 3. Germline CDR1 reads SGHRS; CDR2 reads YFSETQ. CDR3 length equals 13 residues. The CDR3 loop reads CASGGRTYNEQFF. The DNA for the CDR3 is TGCGCCAGCGGCGGGAGAACCTACAATGAGCAGTTCTTC.

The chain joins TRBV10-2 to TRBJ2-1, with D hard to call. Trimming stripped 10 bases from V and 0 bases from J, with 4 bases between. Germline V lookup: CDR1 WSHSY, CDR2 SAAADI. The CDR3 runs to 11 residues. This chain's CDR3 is CATDSYNEQFF. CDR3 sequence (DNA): TGCGCCACCGACTCCTACAATGAGCAGTTCTTC.

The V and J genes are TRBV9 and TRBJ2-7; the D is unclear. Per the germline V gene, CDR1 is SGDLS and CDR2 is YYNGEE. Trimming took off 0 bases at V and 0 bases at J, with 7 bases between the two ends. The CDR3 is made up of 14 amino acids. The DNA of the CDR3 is TGTGCCAGCAGCGTAGCTGGGTACTCCTACGAGCAGTACTTC. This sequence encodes CASSVAGYSYEQYF.

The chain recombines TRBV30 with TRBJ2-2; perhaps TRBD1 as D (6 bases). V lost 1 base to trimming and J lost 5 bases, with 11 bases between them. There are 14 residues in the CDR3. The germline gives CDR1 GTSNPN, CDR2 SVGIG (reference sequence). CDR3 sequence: CAWSGKGGTGELFF. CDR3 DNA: TGTGCCTGGAGTGGGAAAGGGGGAACCGGGGAGCTGTTTTTT.

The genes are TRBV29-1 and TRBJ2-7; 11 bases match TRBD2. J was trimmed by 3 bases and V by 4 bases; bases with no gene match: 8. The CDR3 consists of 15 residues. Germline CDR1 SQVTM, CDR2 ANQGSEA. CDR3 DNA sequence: TGCAGCGTTGTTTTAGCGGGAGGGCACCTCTACGAGCAGTACTTC. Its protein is CSVVLAGGHLYEQYF.

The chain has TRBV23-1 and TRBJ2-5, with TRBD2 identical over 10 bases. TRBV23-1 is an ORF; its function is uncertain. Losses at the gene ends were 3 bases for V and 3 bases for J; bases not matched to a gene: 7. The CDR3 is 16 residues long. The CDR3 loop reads CASSQLWLAGEETQYF. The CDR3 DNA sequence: TGCGCCAGCAGTCAGCTTTGGCTAGCGGGGGAAGAGACCCAGTACTTC.

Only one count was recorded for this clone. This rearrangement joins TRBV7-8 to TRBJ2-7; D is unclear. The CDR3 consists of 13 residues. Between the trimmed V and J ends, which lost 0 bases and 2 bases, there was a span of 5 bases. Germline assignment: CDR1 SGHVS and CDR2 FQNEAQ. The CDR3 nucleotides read TGTGCCAGCAGCTTAGCGCGCCCCTACGAGCAGTACTTC. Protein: CASSLARPYEQYF.

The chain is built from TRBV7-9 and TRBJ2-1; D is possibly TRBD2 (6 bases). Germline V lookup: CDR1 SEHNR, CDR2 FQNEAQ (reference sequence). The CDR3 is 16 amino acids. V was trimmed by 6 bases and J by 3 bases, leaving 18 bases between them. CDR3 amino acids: CASSSRPGLDYNEQFF. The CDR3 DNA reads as TGTGCCAGCAGTTCTCGGCCGGGACTTGACTACAATGAGCAGTTCTTC. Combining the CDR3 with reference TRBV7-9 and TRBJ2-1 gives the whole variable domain DTGVSQNPRHKITKRGQNVTFRCDPISEHNRLYWYRQTLGQGPEFLTYFQNEAQLEKSRLLSDRFSAERPKGSFSTLEIQRTEQGDSAMYLCASSSRPGLDYNEQFFGPGTRLTVL.

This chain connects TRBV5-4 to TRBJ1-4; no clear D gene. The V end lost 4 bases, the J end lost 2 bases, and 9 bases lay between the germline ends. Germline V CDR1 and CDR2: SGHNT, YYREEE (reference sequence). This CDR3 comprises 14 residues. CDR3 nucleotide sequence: TGTGCCAGCAGCCCTGCGGGGACTAATGAAAAACTGTTTTTT. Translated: CASSPAGTNEKLFF.